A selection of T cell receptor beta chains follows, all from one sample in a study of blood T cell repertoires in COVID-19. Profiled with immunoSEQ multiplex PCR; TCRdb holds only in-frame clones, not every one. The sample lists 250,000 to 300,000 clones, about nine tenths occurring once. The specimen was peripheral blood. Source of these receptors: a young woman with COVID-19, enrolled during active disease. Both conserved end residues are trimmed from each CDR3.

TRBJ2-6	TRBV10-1	ASSVGSSGANVLT
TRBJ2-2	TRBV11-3	ASSPRGGDTGELF
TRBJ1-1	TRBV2	ASRSQGYTEAF
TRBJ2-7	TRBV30	AWSDSGRGLYEQY
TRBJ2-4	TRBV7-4	ASSLFDRGLAKNIQY
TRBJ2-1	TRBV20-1	SGSTAGEYEQF
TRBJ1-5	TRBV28	ASSPRGSQH
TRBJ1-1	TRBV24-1	ATSGVTGDLTEAF
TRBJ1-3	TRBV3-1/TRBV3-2	ASSLGQGARNTIY
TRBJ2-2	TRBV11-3	ASSSLEGELF
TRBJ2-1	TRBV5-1	ASSFFLAGVINEQF
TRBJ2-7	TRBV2	ASSRGGSYEQY
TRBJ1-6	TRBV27	ASSTQGANSPLH
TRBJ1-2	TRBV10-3	AAGQGAVGYGYT
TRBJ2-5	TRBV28	ASSSAPGGQETQY
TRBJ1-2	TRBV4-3	ASSQAVSGQGIYGYT
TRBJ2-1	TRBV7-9	ASSSGSSYNEQF
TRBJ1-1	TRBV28	ASSPSKLEAF